This T cell receptor (beta chain) was retrieved from a study of early T cells in non-severe SARS-CoV-2 infection. The overall study: The authors sequenced bulk RNA from unsorted whole blood, leaving chains unpaired. Study-wide findings and caveats: VDJdb matching skewed toward anti-spike CD8 responses, missing private and CD4 specificities.

MiXCR was run by TCRdb on the 5' RACE reads, yielding one entry per CDR3 protein. The profile shows some 48,000 distinct CDR3 sequences, approximately 6% of them singletons. On this clonotype itself: What it binds is unknown.

Trimming stripped 5 bases from V and 0 bases from J, with 14 bases between. CDR3 length equals 15 residues. Germline values: CDR1 SGHVS, CDR2 FQNEAQ. The material was whole blood, obtained at baseline. V is TRBV7-8 and J is TRBJ2-7, with a weak D call TRBD1 (6 bases). The TCR was taken from an adult who was a healthcare worker with PCR-confirmed SARS-CoV-2 infection or an uninfected control (not recorded which). CDR3 residues: CASSPNRDISYEQYF. The CDR3 DNA reads as TGTGCCAGCAGCCCCAACCGGGACATCTCCTACGAGCAGTACTTC.